Listed here are 4 T cell receptor beta chains from one sample, sequenced in a study of blood T cell repertoires in COVID-19. Measured with immunoSEQ multiplex PCR; TCRdb has only the in-frame clones, and not every one. The data hold over 200,000 clones, with 88% observed a single time. Material: peripheral blood. The receptors stem from a man aged 60 to 75 who had recovered from COVID-19.

V gene TRBV6-5 combines with J gene TRBJ1-3; D is unclear. There are 14 residues in the CDR3. Germline CDR1 and CDR2: MNHEY and SVGAGI. The V gene lost 6 bases and the J gene lost 1 base, with 10 bases spanning the gap. The CDR3 here is CASRLPGSGNTIYF. The CDR3 DNA reads TGTGCCAGCAGGCTGCCCGGGTCTGGAAACACCATATATTTT.

This sequence joins TRBV7-2 and TRBJ2-1; D remains ambiguous. Germline-derived CDR1 and CDR2 are SGHTA and FQGNSA. The CDR3 sequence is 13 residues long. The V and J ends lost 3 bases and 2 bases respectively, with 5 bases between them. Written as DNA, the CDR3 is TGTGCCAGCAGCTTTAGAACCTACAATGAGCAGTTCTTC. It encodes CASSFRTYNEQFF.

In its sample, this clone was seen once. This chain joins TRBV9 and TRBJ1-6; the D gene is possibly TRBD1 (5 bases). The CDR3 loop spans 14 amino acids. Germline CDR1 SGDLS, CDR2 YYNGEE. V was shortened by 1 base and J by 3 bases, with 5 bases between the two germline ends. The CDR3 protein is CASSVRGYNSPLHF. CDR3 coding DNA: TGTGCCAGCAGCGTAAGGGGCTATAATTCACCCCTCCACTTT.

The J gene is TRBJ2-2, the V gene TRBV6-1; perhaps TRBD2 as D (7 bases). The CDR3 runs to 19 residues. The V gene's germline CDR1 is MNHNS and CDR2 SASEGT. V lost 2 bases, J lost 5 bases, and 24 bases lay in between. The CDR3 nucleotides are TGTGCCAGCAGTGAAAAGGGGGGTTTATGGCAGGGACTAACCGGGGAGCTGTTTTTT. It encodes CASSEKGGLWQGLTGELFF.